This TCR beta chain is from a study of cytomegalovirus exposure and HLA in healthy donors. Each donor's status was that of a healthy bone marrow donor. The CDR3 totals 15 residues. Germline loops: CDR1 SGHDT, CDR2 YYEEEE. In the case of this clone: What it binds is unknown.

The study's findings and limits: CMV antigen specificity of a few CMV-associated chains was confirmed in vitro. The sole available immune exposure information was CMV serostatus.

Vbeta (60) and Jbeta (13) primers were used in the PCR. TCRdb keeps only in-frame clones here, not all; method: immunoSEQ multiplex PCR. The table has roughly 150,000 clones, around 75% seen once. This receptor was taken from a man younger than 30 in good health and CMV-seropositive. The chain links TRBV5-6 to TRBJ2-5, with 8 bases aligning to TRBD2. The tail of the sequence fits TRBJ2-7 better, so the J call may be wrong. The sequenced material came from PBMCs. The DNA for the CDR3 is TGTGCCAGCAGCCCGGCGGGGGGACACTCCTACGAGCAGTACTTC. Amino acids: CASSPAGGHSYEQYF.